Reported below is one T cell receptor (beta chain). Its matching antigen is unknown. These data are taken from a study of shared clonotypes between healthy human individuals. Study as a whole: Per donor, three plates held CD4 naive cells, three held CD4 memory, two held CD8 naive and one held CD8 memory.

This CDR3 has 15 amino acids. Trimming removed 4 bases at V and 1 base at J, with 14 bases between. The V gene's germline CDR1 is SGHNT and CDR2 YYREEE (reference sequence). Assay used: immunoSEQ multiplex PCR; TCRdb lists only in-frame clones, some missing. The repertoire consists of about 1 million clones, with around 82% occurring once and the leading ten covering about 0.52%. Study-wide points: As a rule, naive subsets had a larger estimated richness than memory subsets.

Sequences were obtained from memory CD4+ T cells from PBMCs. Subset meaning: CD45RA-negative fraction. This clonotype was obtained from a man aged 18 to 30 in good health. Some clones in this sample may be carry-over from other donors' samples. The chain is built from TRBV5-4 and TRBJ1-1; D not certain. This CDR3 reads CASSPQGSQNTEAFF. CDR3 nucleotide sequence: TGTGCCAGCAGCCCGCAAGGAAGCCAGAACACTGAAGCTTTCTTT.